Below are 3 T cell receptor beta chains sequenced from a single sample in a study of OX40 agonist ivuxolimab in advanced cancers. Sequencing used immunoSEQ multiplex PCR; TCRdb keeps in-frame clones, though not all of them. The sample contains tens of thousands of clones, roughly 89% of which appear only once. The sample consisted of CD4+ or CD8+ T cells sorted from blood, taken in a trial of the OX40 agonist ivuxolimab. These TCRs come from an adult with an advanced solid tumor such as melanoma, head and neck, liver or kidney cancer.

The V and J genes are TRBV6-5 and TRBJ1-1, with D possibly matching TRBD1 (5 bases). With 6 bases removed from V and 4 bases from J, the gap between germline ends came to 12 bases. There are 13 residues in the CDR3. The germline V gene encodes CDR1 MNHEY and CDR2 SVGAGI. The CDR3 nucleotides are TGTGCCAGCAGATCGACTGGGGGCACTGAAGCTTTCTTT. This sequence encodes CASRSTGGTEAFF.

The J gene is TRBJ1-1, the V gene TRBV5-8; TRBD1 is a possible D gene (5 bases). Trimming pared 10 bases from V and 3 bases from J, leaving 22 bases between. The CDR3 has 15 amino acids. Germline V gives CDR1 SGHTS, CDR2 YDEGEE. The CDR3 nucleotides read TGTGCCGATGGAGACGGTTTTTTGGGGGACACTGAAGCTTTCTTT. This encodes CADGDGFLGDTEAFF.

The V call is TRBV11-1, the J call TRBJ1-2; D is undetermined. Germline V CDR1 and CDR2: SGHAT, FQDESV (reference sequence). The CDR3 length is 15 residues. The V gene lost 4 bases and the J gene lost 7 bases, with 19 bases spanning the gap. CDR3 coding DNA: TGTGCCAGCAGCTCATCTATAGACTGGGATGGTGGCTACACCTTC. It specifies CASSSSIDWDGGYTF.